This T cell receptor beta chain was recovered during a study of follicular helper T cells after annual influenza vaccination. V shed 5 bases, J shed 1 base, and the junction held 5 bases outside the gene matches. This CDR3 is built from 15 residues. Germline CDR1 and CDR2: SGHTA and FQGNSA. Study-wide results and caveats: The much larger non-cTfh compartments may have been undersampled.

Concerning this clone itself: Antigen unknown.

Time point: 2015-2016 season, 7 days after influenza vaccination. Survey level resolution was used for TCRB sequencing. Libraries were prepared by immunoSEQ multiplex PCR; TCRdb keeps only in-frame clonotypes and omits some of them. Here the sample spans about 6,800 clones, approximately 78% being singletons. The source material was CXCR5- memory CD4+ T cells sorted from blood, sampled 7 days after influenza vaccination. The sequence derives from an adult who received the influenza vaccine. The gene calls are TRBV7-2 and TRBJ2-5, with TRBD2 identical over 9 bases. The CDR3 loop is CASSPWTSAQETQYF. The CDR3, as DNA: TGTGCCAGCAGCCCCTGGACTAGCGCCCAAGAGACCCAGTACTTC.